The present TCR beta chain was sequenced within a study of graft-versus-host responses after intestinal transplantation. Study in general: Transplants given to recipients were multivisceral, liver-intestinal, or isolated intestinal. Every recipient underwent anti-thymocyte globulin induction, then tacrolimus and steroids for three to four years.

Regarding the study as a whole: High graft-versus-host to host-versus-graft T cell clonal ratios marked allografts of patients with graft-donor macrochimerism. Early after transplant, HvG declines were associated with peak levels of circulating GvH clones.

Sequencing used immunoSEQ multiplex PCR; TCRdb keeps in-frame clones, though not all of them. The sample yields fewer than 100,000 clones, about 82% seen once. Worth noting for this clone: Its antigen is as yet unknown.

This TCR was sampled from a human patient who received an intestinal transplant, so some T cells may come from the graft donor. This sample comprised PBMCs, obtained 255 days after intestinal transplant.

DNA of the CDR3: TGTGCCAGCAGCTTGGAGGCAGGGACGGATTTCTTT. Its protein is CASSLEAGTDFF. V gene TRBV5-4 combines with J gene TRBJ1-1; D is perhaps TRBD1 (5 bases). The length of the CDR3 is 12 residues. With 0 bases removed from V and 13 bases from J, the gap between germline ends came to 13 bases. The germline gives CDR1 SGHNT, CDR2 YYREEE (reference sequence).